This TCR beta chain was obtained from a study of T-cell reconstitution after alpha-beta-depleted transplantation in children. General study results and limits: TCRbeta diversity was high at day 60 in some patients (a result of surviving recipient T cells and thymic progenitors). T-cell counts and diversity were attributed mostly to newly produced T cells one year after transplant. Several hundred graft clones that had expanded were reportedly the source of alpha-beta T cells about two months after transplant.

With 2 bases removed from V and 1 base from J, the gap between germline ends came to 8 bases. There are 14 residues in the CDR3. CDR1 is KGHSH and CDR2 is LQKENI in the germline V gene. Unique molecular identifiers featured in how the TCRbeta library was prepared. MiXCR, applied by TCRdb to the PCR reads, yields one record per CDR3 protein. The sample holds 60,000 to 70,000 distinct CDR3 sequences, 4.9% seen once. The table lists this clonotype with many counts. Its antigen is unknown. The clonotype was recovered from a boy under three years old who had a stem cell transplant for acute myeloid leukemia, so the T cells may come from the graft donor. V gene TRBV18 combines with J gene TRBJ2-5, with D possibly matching TRBD2 (6 bases). Sequencing was performed on PBMCs, mostly from graft donor cells, taken 180 days after TCRalphabeta/CD19-depleted stem cell transplant. CDR3 coding DNA: TGTGCCAGCTCACCAGAGCGGGCCCAAGAGACCCAGTACTTC. It encodes CASSPERAQETQYF. Full variable domain (outside the CDR3, taken from reference TRBV18 and TRBJ2-5): NAGVMQNPRHLVRRRGQEARLRCSPMKGHSHVYWYRQLPEEGLKFMVYLQKENIIDESGMPKERFSAEFPKEGPSILRIQQVVRGDSAAYFCASSPERAQETQYFGPGTRLLVL.